This T cell receptor (beta chain) was observed in a study of CD8+ T cells in alopecia areata. V lost 4 bases to trimming and J lost 2 bases, with 12 bases between them. Germline CDR1 is SQVTM and CDR2 is ANQGSEA. The CDR3 totals 13 residues. In each case, RNA was isolated and then reverse transcribed into cDNA as the sequencing template. The protocol was immunoSEQ multiplex PCR, while the TCRdb copy is restricted to in-frame clones and leaves out a portion. Altogether 150,000 to 200,000 clones are present, around half being singletons, with the ten largest covering 11%. This clone occurred a few times. As for treatment: oral pan-JAK inhibitor, 5-10 mg twice daily.

The chain employs TRBV29-1 and TRBJ2-7; a weak D match, TRBD2 (7 bases). Source: CD8+ T cells sorted from blood, taken at week 24, from a patient treated with tofacitinib. This TCR was recovered from a human donor with alopecia areata. The CDR3 DNA reads as TGCAGCGTTGTGGGGGGGCAAGCCTACGAGCAGTACTTC. The encoded protein is CSVVGGQAYEQYF.